The clone carrying this T cell receptor (beta chain) appeared a few times. The sample belongs to a study of blood T cell repertoires in COVID-19. About the study: Both acute and convalescent COVID-19 samples were obtained from the United States, Italy and Spain. From T cells, B-cell-depleted T cells, or PBMCs came the material, which was cDNA or gDNA.

The CDR3 has 15 residues. V lost 0 bases, J lost 4 bases, and 11 bases lay in between. Germline loops: CDR1 LNHDA, CDR2 SQIVND (reference sequence). In the original processing: Using reference gene primer amplification, nucleated cell counts were estimated. Only in-frame clones appear in the TCRdb table, and some are missing; sequencing was by immunoSEQ multiplex PCR. That table gives V, J and clone size, and the DNA gave D and trimming. This table holds some 44,000 clones, approximately 86% found once. The gene calls are TRBV19 and TRBJ2-3; D uncertain. The receptor was isolated from a man aged 55 to 70 with active COVID-19. The sequenced sample was peripheral blood. In DNA, the CDR3 is TGTGCCAGTAGTATAGATCAACGAGTGCCAGATACGCAGTATTTT. This sequence encodes CASSIDQRVPDTQYF.